Sequencing of this T cell receptor (beta chain) was carried out in a study of T cells in Graves' hyperthyroidism and ophthalmopathy. At the level of the study: Peripheral blood was secured at the point of initial diagnosis, before any treatment.

The authors deemed Graves' hyperthyroidism stable absent ophthalmopathy progression within 18 months. Clinicians diagnosed patients from clinical symptoms, serum thyroxine and TRAb, thyroid ultrasound and orbital computed tomography. Points on this clonotype: Antigen specificity is unknown. One base away lies a much larger clone, so this may be a sequencing read error.

The CDR3 loop spans 17 amino acids. Germline values: CDR1 DFQATT, CDR2 SNEGSKA (reference sequence). J was trimmed by 1 base and V by 0 bases; bases with no gene match: 11. Points from the study as a whole: Blood also showed most of the thyroid clonotypes that were expanded above 0.001.

From RNA transcripts, TCR beta CDR3 regions were amplified. With the HTBI primer set, the TCR CDR3 went through a first round of RT-PCR. TCRdb analysed the multiplex PCR reads with MiXCR anew, one entry per CDR3 protein. This sample has fewer than 650,000 distinct CDR3 sequences; 12% to 15% occur once, and the top ten carry approximately 15%. This receptor was obtained from a woman in her thirties or forties with Graves' hyperthyroidism. Material for sequencing was blood. The chain combines TRBV20-1 with TRBJ1-1; 7 positions match TRBD1. This CDR3 is CSARDSEAGTANTEAFF. In DNA, the CDR3 is TGCAGTGCTAGAGATAGCGAGGCCGGGACAGCGAACACTGAAGCTTTCTTT.